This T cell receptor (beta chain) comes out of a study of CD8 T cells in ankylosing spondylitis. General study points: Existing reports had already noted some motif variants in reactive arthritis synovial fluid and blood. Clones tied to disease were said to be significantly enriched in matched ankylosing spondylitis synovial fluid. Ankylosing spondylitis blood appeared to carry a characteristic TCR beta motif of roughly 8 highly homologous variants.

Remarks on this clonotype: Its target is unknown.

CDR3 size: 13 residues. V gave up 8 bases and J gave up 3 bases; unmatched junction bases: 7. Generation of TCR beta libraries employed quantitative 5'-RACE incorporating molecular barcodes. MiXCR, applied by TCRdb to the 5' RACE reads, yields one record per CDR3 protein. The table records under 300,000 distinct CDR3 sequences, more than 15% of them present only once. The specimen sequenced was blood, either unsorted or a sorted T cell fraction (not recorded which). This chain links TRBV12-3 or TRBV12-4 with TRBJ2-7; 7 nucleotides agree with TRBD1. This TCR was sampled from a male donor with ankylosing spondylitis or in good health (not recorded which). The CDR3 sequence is CASGSGTVYEQYF. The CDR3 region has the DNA TGTGCCAGCGGATCCGGGACAGTCTACGAGCAGTACTTC.